The 3 T cell receptor beta chains below all came from one sample that was sequenced in a study of T cells after yellow fever vaccination. Each CDR3 protein gets one entry after TCRdb re-called the 5' RACE reads with MiXCR. The data show hundreds of thousands of distinct CDR3 sequences, approximately 13% seen once. Sequenced here: PBMCs, sampled on the day of the yellow fever booster vaccination. The receptors were sampled from a man in his thirties or forties who received the YFV17D yellow fever vaccine.

The J gene is TRBJ2-1, the V gene TRBV5-1, with a possible D match to TRBD1 (6 bases). The germline gives CDR1 SGHRS, CDR2 YFSETQ. V dropped 0 bases and J dropped 8 bases, with 12 bases sitting between them. This CDR3 contains 14 residues. The CDR3 DNA is TGCGCCAGCAGCTTGGCCAGGACAGACGATGAGCAGTTCTTC. Its protein product is CASSLARTDDEQFF.

This clonotype was counted a few times. The genes are TRBV30 and TRBJ1-1; TRBD1 might be the D (5 bases). The CDR3 covers 14 residues. Germline V CDR1 and CDR2: GTSNPN, SVGIG (reference sequence). Trimming took off 5 bases at V and 3 bases at J, with 16 bases between the two ends. This CDR3 reads CAWGRAFRDTEAFF. Written as DNA, the CDR3 is TGTGCCTGGGGGCGCGCTTTCAGGGACACTGAAGCTTTCTTT.

The genes are TRBV7-2 and TRBJ2-7; the match to TRBD2 covers 8 bases. The CDR3 covers 15 residues. The germline V gene has CDR1 SGHTA and CDR2 FQGNSA. The V gene end was trimmed by 5 bases and the J gene end by 4 bases; junction bases not matched to a gene: 10. CDR3 loop: CASSPPAGGAYEQYF. The CDR3 DNA reads TGTGCCAGCAGCCCCCCCGCGGGGGGCGCTTACGAGCAGTACTTC.